The next 9 T cell receptor beta chains were all read from a single sample in a study of T-cell reconstitution after alpha-beta-depleted transplantation in children. Unique molecular identifiers were incorporated when the TCRbeta library was constructed. TCRdb analysed the PCR reads with MiXCR anew, one entry per CDR3 protein. The sample has 400,000 to 450,000 distinct CDR3 sequences, approximately 41% seen once. The material sequenced was PBMCs, taken before TCRalphabeta/CD19-depleted stem cell transplant. These receptors all come from a girl aged 2 to 10 with aplastic anemia, due to receive a stem cell transplant.

In its sample, this clonotype was seen a few times. The rearrangement links TRBV10-3 to TRBJ2-7; 12 bases line up with TRBD1. The germline V gene has CDR1 ENHRY and CDR2 SYGVKD. The CDR3 runs 14 residues. Germline trimming cut 4 bases from V and 7 bases from J; bases unmatched to any gene: 5. This chain's CDR3 is CAISGGQGAGEQYF. Written as DNA, the CDR3 is TGTGCCATCAGTGGGGGACAGGGGGCGGGGGAGCAGTACTTC.

This clonotype has just a few counts. The chain has TRBV9 and TRBJ2-5; 7 positions match TRBD1. Germline CDR1 is SGDLS and CDR2 is YYNGEE. The CDR3 loop spans 13 amino acids. The V segment lost 5 bases and the J segment 1 base; nucleotides outside the gene matches: 2. The CDR3 coding sequence is TGTGCCAGCAGACGACAGGGCCAAGAGACCCAGTACTTC. This encodes CASRRQGQETQYF.

The chain combines TRBV5-1 with TRBJ2-7, with 7 bases matching TRBD2. Trimming took 5 bases from V and 0 from J; bases not matched to a gene: 8. Germline values: CDR1 SGHRS, CDR2 YFSETQ. This CDR3 has 15 residues. CDR3 sequence reads: CASSHGGGSSYEQYF. DNA of the CDR3: TGCGCCAGCAGTCACGGCGGGGGAAGCTCCTACGAGCAGTACTTC.

This chain links TRBV5-1 with TRBJ2-1; 7 bases match TRBD2. V was clipped by 1 base and J by 4 bases; unmatched bases: 2. This CDR3 is built from 14 residues. CDR1 and CDR2 (germline): SGHRS, YFSETQ. This CDR3 is CASSLSSGYNEQFF. CDR3 sequence (DNA): TGCGCCAGCAGCTTGTCTAGCGGTTACAATGAGCAGTTCTTC.

The chain is built from TRBV7-6 and TRBJ2-2; 7 positions agree with TRBD2. CDR1 is SGHVS, CDR2 FNYEAQ, per germline. After removal of 6 bases from V and 5 bases from J, the junction contained 12 bases not matched to a gene. The CDR3 is 16 residues long. The CDR3 nucleotides are TGTGCCAGCAGACACGAGGCGGGGGATCGGACCGGGGAGCTGTTTTTT. Protein product: CASRHEAGDRTGELFF.

This clonotype turned up a few times. The rearrangement links TRBV5-1 to TRBJ1-1; 10 bases agree with TRBD1. The CDR3 has 14 residues. Trimming removed 3 bases from V and 1 base from J; junction bases left unmatched: 0. From germline, CDR1 is SGHRS and CDR2 YFSETQ. The CDR3 loop reads CASSWDRGNTEAFF. In nucleotides, the CDR3 is TGCGCCAGCAGCTGGGACAGGGGGAACACTGAAGCTTTCTTT.

The rearrangement links TRBV15 to TRBJ1-5; D perhaps matches TRBD1 (5 bases). CDR1 LNHNV and CDR2 YYDKDF come from the germline V gene (reference sequence). With 3 bases removed from V and 2 bases from J, the gap between germline ends came to 14 bases. This CDR3 comprises 16 residues. The CDR3 DNA is TGTGCCACCAGCAGGGGGGGGAGCCGGGGCAATCAGCCCCAGCATTTT. Protein: CATSRGGSRGNQPQHF.

The sample holds a few counts of this clonotype. The gene calls are TRBV3-1 and TRBJ2-1, with a possible D match to TRBD2 (5 bases). This CDR3 spans 17 amino acids. Trimming left V 2 bases short and J 3 bases short, with 17 bases between. In germline, CDR1 is LGHDT, CDR2 YNNKEL (reference sequence). CDR3 in amino acids: CASSQRTGVAIYNEQFF. The CDR3 nucleotides read TGTGCCAGCAGCCAAAGGACCGGGGTAGCCATCTACAATGAGCAGTTCTTC.

This clonotype appeared a few times. The rearrangement links TRBV20-1 to TRBJ2-5, with 10 bases identical to TRBD2. The CDR3 spans 15 residues. Germline V CDR1 and CDR2: DFQATT, SNEGSKA (reference sequence). The V segment lost 4 bases and the J segment 3 bases; nucleotides outside the gene matches: 8. The CDR3 sequence is CSANKREGLEETQYF. For the CDR3, the DNA is TGCAGTGCTAATAAGCGGGAGGGCCTTGAAGAGACCCAGTACTTC.